Each of the 6 T cell receptor beta chains below was sequenced from the same sample in a study of CD8 T cells in Susac syndrome. Reverse transcription used roughly 0.45 to 1 ug RNA and random hexamers. Using its own MiXCR run on the immunoSEQ multiplex PCR reads, TCRdb lists one record per CDR3 protein. Of roughly 150,000 distinct CDR3 sequences in the sample, about 95% are singletons; the top ten hold 0.15%. The sequenced material came from CD8+ T cells from PBMCs. These receptors were obtained from a human donor with multiple sclerosis.

The gene calls are TRBV27 and TRBJ1-1; D perhaps matches TRBD1 (6 bases). V lost 4 bases and J 1 base, leaving 10 bases between the germline ends. Germline CDR1 MNHEY, CDR2 SMNVEV (reference sequence). CDR3 length: 14 amino acids. The CDR3 DNA follows: TGTGCCAGCAGTTGGGGCAGGGGGAACACTGAAGCTTTCTTT. It codes for CASSWGRGNTEAFF.

The V gene is TRBV29-1, the J gene TRBJ2-1; weak D call: TRBD1 (5 bases). The CDR3 covers 15 residues. Trimming left V 0 bases short and J 4 bases short, with 13 bases between. Germline CDR1 reads SQVTM; CDR2 reads ANQGSEA. In DNA, the CDR3 is TGCAGCGTTGAAGAAGCGACACAGGTATACAATGAGCAGTTCTTC. As protein: CSVEEATQVYNEQFF.

The chain joins TRBV29-1 to TRBJ1-2; D remains unclear. Trimming removed 0 bases from V and 8 bases from J, with 1 base in between. The germline CDR1 and CDR2 sequences are SQVTM and ANQGSEA. There are 9 residues in the CDR3. CDR3 nucleotide sequence: TGCAGCGTTGAAGAGGGCTACACCTTC. Amino acids: CSVEEGYTF.

The V and J genes are TRBV3-1 and TRBJ2-1; tentatively, D is TRBD1 (5 bases). Germline CDR1 is LGHDT and CDR2 is YNNKEL (reference sequence). The germline V and J ends were trimmed by 4 bases and 6 bases, with 13 bases remaining between them. This CDR3 has 14 amino acids. The CDR3 nucleotides are TGTGCCAGCAGCCCAACTACGACAGCCAATGAGCAGTTCTTC. Protein product: CASSPTTTANEQFF.

The V and J genes are TRBV7-9 and TRBJ2-7; D possibly corresponds to TRBD2 (6 bases). The CDR3 contains 11 residues. The V end lost 4 bases, the J end lost 7 bases, and 8 bases lay between the germline ends. Germline-derived CDR1 and CDR2 are SEHNR and FQNEAQ (reference sequence). CDR3 sequence (DNA): TGTGCCAGCAGCTCCGCGGGAGAGCAGTACGTC. As protein: CASSSAGEQYV.

This clonotype was detected once. The V and J genes are TRBV5-1 and TRBJ2-3; D is ambiguous. The germline V and J ends were trimmed by 4 bases and 1 base, with 13 bases remaining between them. Per germline, CDR1 SGHRS and CDR2 YFSETQ. There are 15 residues in the CDR3. CDR3 in DNA: TGCGCCAGCAGCGTGACTCGTCAGGGCACAGATACGCAGTATTTT. It yields the protein CASSVTRQGTDTQYF.